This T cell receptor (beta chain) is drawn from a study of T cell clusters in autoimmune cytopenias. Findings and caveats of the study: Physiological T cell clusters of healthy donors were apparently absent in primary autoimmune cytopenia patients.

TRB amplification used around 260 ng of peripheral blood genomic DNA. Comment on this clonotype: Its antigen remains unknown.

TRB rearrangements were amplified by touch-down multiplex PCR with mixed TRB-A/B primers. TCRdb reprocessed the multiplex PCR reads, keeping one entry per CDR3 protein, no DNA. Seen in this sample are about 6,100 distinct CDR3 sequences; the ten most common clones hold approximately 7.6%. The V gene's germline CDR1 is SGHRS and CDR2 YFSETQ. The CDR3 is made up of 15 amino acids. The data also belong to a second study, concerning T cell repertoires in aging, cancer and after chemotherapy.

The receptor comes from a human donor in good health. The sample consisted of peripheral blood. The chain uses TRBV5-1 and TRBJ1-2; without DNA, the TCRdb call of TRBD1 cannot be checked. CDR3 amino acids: CASSLGWTDDYGYTF.